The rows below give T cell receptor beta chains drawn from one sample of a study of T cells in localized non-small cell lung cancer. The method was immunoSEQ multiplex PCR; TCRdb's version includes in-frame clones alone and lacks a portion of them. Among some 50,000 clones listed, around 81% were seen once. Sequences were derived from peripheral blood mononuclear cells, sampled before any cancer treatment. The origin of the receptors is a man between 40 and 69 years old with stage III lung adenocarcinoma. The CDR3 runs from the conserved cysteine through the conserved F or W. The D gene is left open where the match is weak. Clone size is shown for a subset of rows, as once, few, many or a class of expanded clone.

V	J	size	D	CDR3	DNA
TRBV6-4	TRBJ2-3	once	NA	CASSPAGDADTQYF	TGTGCCAGCAGTCCGGCAGGAGATGCAGATACGCAGTATTTT
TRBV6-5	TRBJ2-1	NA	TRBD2	CASSYLTSGGYNEQFF	TGTGCCAGCAGTTACCTAACTAGCGGGGGTTACAATGAGCAGTTCTTC
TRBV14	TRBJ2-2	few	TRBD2	CASSRISGGRITGELFF	TGTGCCAGCAGCCGAATTTCGGGGGGGCGGATCACCGGGGAGCTGTTTTTT
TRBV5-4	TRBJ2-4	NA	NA	CASSSRDTQNIQYF	TGTGCCAGCAGCTCCAGGGACACGCAAAACATTCAGTACTTC
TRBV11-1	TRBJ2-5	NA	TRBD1	CASSFISSSTTGEETQYF	TGTGCCAGCAGCTTTATATCTTCGAGTACGACAGGGGAAGAGACCCAGTACTTC
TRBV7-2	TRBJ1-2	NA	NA	CASSLVGQNYGYTF	TGTGCCAGCAGCTTAGTCGGCCAGAACTATGGCTACACCTTC
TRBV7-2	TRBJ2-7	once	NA	CASSLEPGLSYEQYF	TGTGCCAGCAGCCTCGAGCCCGGACTCTCCTACGAGCAGTACTTC
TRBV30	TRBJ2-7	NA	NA	CAWSSGGFDEQYF	TGTGCCTGGAGTTCCGGAGGGTTCGACGAGCAGTACTTC
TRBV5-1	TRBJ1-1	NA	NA	CASMGFTNTEAFF	TGCGCCAGCATGGGGTTTACGAACACTGAAGCTTTCTTT
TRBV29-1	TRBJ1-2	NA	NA	CSVTPGGGKGSGRGYTF	TGCAGCGTTACTCCCGGGGGTGGTAAGGGCTCCGGGCGTGGCTACACCTTC
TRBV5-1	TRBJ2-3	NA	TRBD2	CASSLERGVGTDTQYF	TGCGCCAGCAGCTTGGAGCGGGGGGTTGGCACAGATACGCAGTATTTT
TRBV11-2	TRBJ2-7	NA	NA	CASSLDFDEQYF	TGTGCCAGCAGCTTAGATTTCGACGAGCAGTACTTC
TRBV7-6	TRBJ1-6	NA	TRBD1	CASSPGQGSNSPLHF	TGTGCCAGCAGTCCGGGACAGGGGAGTAATTCACCCCTCCACTTT
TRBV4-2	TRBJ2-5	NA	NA	CASSLGVGSETQYF	TGTGCCAGCAGCTTGGGGGTGGGCTCGGAGACCCAGTACTTC
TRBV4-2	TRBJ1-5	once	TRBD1	CASSQDPQGWLNQPQHF	TGTGCCAGCAGCCAAGATCCACAGGGGTGGCTTAATCAGCCCCAGCATTTT
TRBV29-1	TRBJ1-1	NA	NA	CSVLDRPEGAFF	TGCAGCGTTCTTGACAGGCCCGAAGGAGCTTTCTTT
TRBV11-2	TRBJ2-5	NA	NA	CASSPYQETQYF	TGTGCCAGCAGCCCATATCAAGAGACCCAGTACTTC
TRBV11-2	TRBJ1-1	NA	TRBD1	CASSPGQGSIDTEAFF	TGTGCCAGCTCGCCGGGACAGGGGTCGATAGACACTGAAGCTTTCTTT
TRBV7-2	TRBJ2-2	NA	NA	CASSLSVQIGTGELFF	TGTGCCAGCAGCTTAAGTGTCCAGATTGGCACCGGGGAGCTGTTTTTT
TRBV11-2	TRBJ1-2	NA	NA	CASSLLNGVSF	TGTGCCAGCAGCTTATTAAACGGAGTCTCCTTC
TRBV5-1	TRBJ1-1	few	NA	CASSLAGTRNTEAFF	TGCGCCAGCAGCTTGGCAGGGACAAGAAACACTGAAGCTTTCTTT
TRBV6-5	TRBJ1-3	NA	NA	CASMLDFSGNTIYF	TGTGCCAGCATGCTCGACTTCTCTGGAAACACCATATATTTT
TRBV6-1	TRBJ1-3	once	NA	CASSEAPPAGNTIYF	TGTGCCAGCAGTGAGGCCCCCCCGGCTGGAAACACCATATATTTT
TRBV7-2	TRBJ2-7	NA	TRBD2	CASSFQRGSYEQYF	TGTGCCAGCAGCTTCCAGCGGGGGAGCTACGAGCAGTACTTC
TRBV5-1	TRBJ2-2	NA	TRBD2	CASSVREAGTGELFF	TGCGCCAGCAGCGTCAGAGAAGCGGGGACCGGGGAGCTGTTTTTT
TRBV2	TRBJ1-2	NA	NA	CASSDWGSNVYTF	TGTGCCAGCAGTGATTGGGGAAGCAATGTCTACACCTTC
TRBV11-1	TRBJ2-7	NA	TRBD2	CASSPPSGGLPTNEQYF	TGTGCCAGCAGCCCGCCCTCGGGGGGTCTTCCTACTAACGAGCAGTACTTC
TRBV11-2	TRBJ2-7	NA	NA	CASSLERLSYEQYF	TGTGCCAGCAGCTTAGAGCGTCTCTCCTACGAGCAGTACTTC
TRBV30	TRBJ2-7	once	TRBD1	CAWSFTGTGLGDTEQYF	TGTGCCTGGAGTTTCACCGGGACAGGGTTAGGGGACACCGAGCAGTACTTC
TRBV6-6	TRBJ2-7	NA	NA	CASSYLTGTRTGEQYF	TGTGCCAGCAGTTACTTGACAGGGACTCGTACGGGCGAGCAGTACTTC
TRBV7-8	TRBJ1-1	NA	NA	CASSLARGLGTEAFF	TGTGCCAGCAGCTTAGCGCGGGGTCTCGGCACTGAAGCTTTCTTT
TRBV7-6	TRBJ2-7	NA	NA	CASSLESEQYF	TGTGCCAGCAGCTTAGAGTCCGAGCAGTACTTC
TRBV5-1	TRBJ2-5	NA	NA	CASSFPGPEETQYF	TGCGCCAGCAGCTTCCCTGGGCCAGAAGAGACCCAGTACTTC
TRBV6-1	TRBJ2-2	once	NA	CASRANTGELFF	TGTGCCAGCAGGGCGAACACCGGGGAGCTGTTTTTT
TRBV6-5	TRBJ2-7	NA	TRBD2	CASSSLAGYEQYF	TGTGCCAGCAGCTCACTAGCGGGGTACGAGCAGTACTTC
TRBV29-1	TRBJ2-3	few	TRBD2	CSVTTSGWGDTQYF	TGCAGCGTTACGACTAGCGGGTGGGGTGATACGCAGTATTTT
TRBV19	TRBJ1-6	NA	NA	CASSPRGDSLLHF	TGTGCCAGTAGTCCCCGGGGGGATTCACTCCTCCACTTT
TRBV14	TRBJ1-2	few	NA	CASSQNYNYGYTF	TGTGCCAGCAGCCAAAACTATAACTATGGCTACACCTTC
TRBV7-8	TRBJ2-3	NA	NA	CASSLARGDTQYF	TGTGCCAGCAGCTTAGCGAGGGGAGATACGCAGTATTTT
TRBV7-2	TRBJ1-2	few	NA	CANSKPRVGYGYTF	TGTGCCAACTCAAAACCCAGGGTGGGCTATGGCTACACCTTC